These 15 T cell receptor beta chains were all obtained from the same sample, sequenced in a study of response to subunit inactivated influenza vaccine. TCRdb fed the RT-PCR reads into MiXCR, producing one record per CDR3 protein. The table lists about 540,000 distinct CDR3 sequences, roughly 25% of them singletons. These data were likewise used in another study, on T cells expressing NK-cell markers. That paper states: Template switching by 5'RACE with UMIs generated the TCR beta cDNA.

The sample consisted of CD4+ T cells sorted from PBMCs, taken roughly 13 days after vaccination. All receptors derive from a man aged 50-59 years who received an inactivated influenza vaccine.

The chain uses TRBV6-1 and TRBJ1-4; a weak D match, TRBD1 (5 bases). The V gene lost 8 bases and the J gene lost 8 bases, with 15 bases spanning the gap. In germline, CDR1 is MNHNS, CDR2 SASEGT. The CDR3 length is 13 residues. DNA of the CDR3: TGTGCCAGCTCCAGGGAGCCGAAGGAAAAACTGTTTTTT. This sequence encodes CASSREPKEKLFF.

CDR3 in DNA: TGCGCCAGCTCGCGGGGGAGCGAAGAGACCCAGTACTTC. It encodes CASSRGSEETQYF. This chain links TRBV5-1 with TRBJ2-5; 7 bases are a match to TRBD2. From germline, CDR1 is SGHRS and CDR2 YFSETQ. This CDR3 is built from 13 residues. Trimming cost V 7 bases and J 3 bases; bases outside gene matches: 6. Drawing the rest from reference TRBV5-1 and TRBJ2-5, the complete variable domain is KAGVTQTPRYLIKTRGQQVTLSCSPISGHRSVSWYQQTPGQGLQFLFEYFSETQRNKGNFPGRFSGRQFSNSRSEMNVSTLELGDSALYLCASSRGSEETQYFGPGTRLLVL.

The rearrangement uses TRBV4-3 and TRBJ2-2; D gene ambiguous. Germline loops: CDR1 LGHNA, CDR2 YSLEER. This CDR3 has 14 amino acids. Trimming shortened V by 0 bases and J by 5 bases, and 7 bases separated the two germline ends. The CDR3 DNA reads TGCGCCAGCAGCCAAGAGTCCGTAACCGGGGAGCTGTTTTTT. Its translation: CASSQESVTGELFF.

This chain uses TRBV7-2 with TRBJ2-1, with D unclear. V was cut by 5 bases and J by 4 bases, with 9 bases left in between. Germline assignment: CDR1 SGHTA and CDR2 FQGNSA. This CDR3 has 13 residues. In nucleotides, the CDR3 is TGTGCCAGCAGCATTACAGAGTACAATGAGCAGTTCTTC. It specifies CASSITEYNEQFF. The full variable domain, in which reference TRBV7-2 and TRBJ2-1 provide the parts outside the CDR3, is GAGVSQSPSNKVTEKGKDVELRCDPISGHTALYWYRQSLGQGLEFLIYFQGNSAPDKSGLPSDRFSAERTGGSVSTLTIQRTQQEDSAVYLCASSITEYNEQFFGPGTRLTVL.

This chain joins TRBV27 and TRBJ2-1; TRBD2 aligns across 7 bases. The germline CDR1 and CDR2 sequences are MNHEY and SMNVEV (reference sequence). V lost 2 bases, J lost 5 bases, and 6 bases stayed unmatched. CDR3 length: 15 residues. In DNA form, the CDR3 reads TGTGCCAGCAGTTTAGGGGACTACACTCACAATGAGCAGTTCTTC. Residues: CASSLGDYTHNEQFF.

This clonotype showed up just a few times. V is TRBV6-5 and J is TRBJ2-7; D remains unclear. V was shortened by 0 bases and J by 3 bases, with 9 bases between the two germline ends. Germline lookup yields CDR1 MNHEY and CDR2 SVGAGI. There are 14 residues in the CDR3. The CDR3 DNA is TGTGCCAGCAGTTACTCGAAGTCCCTCTACGAGCAGTACTTC. Protein product: CASSYSKSLYEQYF.

This clonotype occurred a few times. The chain employs TRBV6-2 or TRBV6-3 and TRBJ2-5, with no clear D. Trimming pared 6 bases from V and 5 bases from J, leaving 7 bases between. CDR1 and CDR2 (germline): MNHEY, SVGEGT. The CDR3 has 11 amino acids. The CDR3 sequence is CASSSWETQYF. Here the CDR3 DNA reads TGTGCCAGCAGCAGTTGGGAGACCCAGTACTTC.

This clonotype was seen a handful of times. The gene calls are TRBV10-3 and TRBJ1-1; 9 nucleotides line up with TRBD1. The trim removed 6 bases at V and 1 base at J, leaving 0 bases unmatched. CDR1 and CDR2 (germline): ENHRY, SYGVKD. The CDR3 covers 13 residues. CDR3 nucleotides: TGTGCCATCAGGGACAGGGGGAACACTGAAGCTTTCTTT. It is translated as CAIRDRGNTEAFF.

This clonotype was counted between two and nine times. The V gene is TRBV29-1, the J gene TRBJ1-2; a possible D gene is TRBD1 (5 bases). The CDR3 consists of 14 residues. The V and J ends lost 4 bases and 5 bases respectively, with 17 bases between them. Germline loops: CDR1 SQVTM, CDR2 ANQGSEA. This CDR3 is CSVVGRVSLYGYTF. The DNA of the CDR3 is TGCAGCGTTGTTGGCAGGGTTTCTTTGTATGGCTACACCTTC.

In its sample, this clonotype was seen a few times. The chain is built from TRBV6-2 or TRBV6-3 and TRBJ1-1; possible D gene TRBD1, 5 bases. V was trimmed by 0 bases and J by 5 bases, leaving 7 bases between them. CDR3 length equals 13 residues. Germline V gene data show CDR1 as MNHEY and CDR2 as SVGEGT. CDR3 DNA sequence: TGTGCCAGCAGTTACTCGGAGGGGACTGAAGCTTTCTTT. As protein: CASSYSEGTEAFF.

The chain recombines TRBV20-1 with TRBJ1-1; TRBD1 agrees at 9 bases. Germline V gene sequence: CDR1 DFQATT, CDR2 SNEGSKA (reference sequence). V lost 6 bases and J lost 4; bases outside the gene matches: 6. This CDR3 contains 13 residues. CDR3 region: CSAPGTGLTEAFF. Here the CDR3 DNA reads TGCAGTGCCCCCGGGACAGGGCTCACTGAAGCTTTCTTT.

There are many counts of this clonotype. The rearrangement joins TRBV5-1 to TRBJ2-7; 8 bases are shared with TRBD1. Losses at the gene ends were 4 bases for V and 4 bases for J; bases not matched to a gene: 4. In germline, CDR1 is SGHRS, CDR2 YFSETQ. CDR3 size: 13 residues. DNA for the CDR3: TGCGCCAGCAGCGTGGGACAGGATTACGAGCAGTACTTC. Its protein product is CASSVGQDYEQYF.

The chain links TRBV11-2 to TRBJ1-1; D might be TRBD1 (5 bases). Germline CDR1 SGHAT, CDR2 FQNNGV. CDR3 size: 12 residues. V dropped 5 bases and J dropped 6 bases, with 10 bases sitting between them. CDR3 DNA sequence: TGTGCCAGCAGCCAGAGCAGGGCTGAAGCTTTCTTT. Its translation is CASSQSRAEAFF.

Ten or more counts support this clonotype. The chain links TRBV12-3 or TRBV12-4 to TRBJ2-4; 12 bases match TRBD1. The CDR3 spans 14 residues. V was pared by 6 bases and J by 9 bases, with 6 bases of the junction left unmatched. CDR3 loop: CASRGTGGQSIQYF. For the CDR3, the DNA is TGTGCCAGCAGGGGGACAGGGGGCCAAAGCATTCAGTACTTC.

The chain has TRBV10-2 and TRBJ1-6, with a weak D call TRBD1 (6 bases). CDR1 and CDR2 (germline): WSHSY, SAAADI. V was pared by 5 bases and J by 8 bases, with 10 bases between. The CDR3 is 13 amino acids. The CDR3 sequence: CASSQGPDSPLHF. The CDR3 DNA reads TGCGCCAGCAGTCAGGGGCCGGATTCACCCCTCCACTTT.